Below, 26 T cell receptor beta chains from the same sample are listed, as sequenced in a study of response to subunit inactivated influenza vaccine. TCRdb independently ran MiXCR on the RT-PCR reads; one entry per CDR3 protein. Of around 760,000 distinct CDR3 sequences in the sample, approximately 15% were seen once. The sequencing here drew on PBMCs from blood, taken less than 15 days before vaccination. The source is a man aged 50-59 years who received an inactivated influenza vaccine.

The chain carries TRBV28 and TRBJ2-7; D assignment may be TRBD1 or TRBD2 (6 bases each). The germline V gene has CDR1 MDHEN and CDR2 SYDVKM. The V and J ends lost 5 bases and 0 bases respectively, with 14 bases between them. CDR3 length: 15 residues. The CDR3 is CASSGGQRSSYEQYF. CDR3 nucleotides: TGTGCCAGCAGTGGGGGGCAGCGGAGCTCCTACGAGCAGTACTTC. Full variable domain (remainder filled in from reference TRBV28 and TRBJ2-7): DVKVTQSSRYLVKRTGEKVFLECVQDMDHENMFWYRQDPGLGLRLIYFSYDVKMKEKGDIPEGYSVSREKKERFSLILESASTNQTSMYLCASSGGQRSSYEQYFGPGTRLTVT.

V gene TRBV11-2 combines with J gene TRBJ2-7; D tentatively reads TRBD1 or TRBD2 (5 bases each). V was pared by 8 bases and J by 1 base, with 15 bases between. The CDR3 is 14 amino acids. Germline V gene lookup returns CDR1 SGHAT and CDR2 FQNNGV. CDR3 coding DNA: TGTGCCAGCGGCCCCGGGACGCATTCCTACGAGCAGTACTTC. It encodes CASGPGTHSYEQYF.

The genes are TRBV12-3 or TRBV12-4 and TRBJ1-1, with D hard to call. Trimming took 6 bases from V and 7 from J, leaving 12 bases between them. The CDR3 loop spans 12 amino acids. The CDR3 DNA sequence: TGTGCCAGCAGATCCCCCAGAAGTGAAGCTTTCTTT. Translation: CASRSPRSEAFF.

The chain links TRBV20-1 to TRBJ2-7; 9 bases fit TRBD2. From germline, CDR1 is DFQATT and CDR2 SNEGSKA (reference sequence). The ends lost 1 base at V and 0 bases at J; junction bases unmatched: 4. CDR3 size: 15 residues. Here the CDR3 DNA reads TGCAGTGCTAGAGGGACTAGCGTAAACTCCTACGAGCAGTACTTC. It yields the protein CSARGTSVNSYEQYF.

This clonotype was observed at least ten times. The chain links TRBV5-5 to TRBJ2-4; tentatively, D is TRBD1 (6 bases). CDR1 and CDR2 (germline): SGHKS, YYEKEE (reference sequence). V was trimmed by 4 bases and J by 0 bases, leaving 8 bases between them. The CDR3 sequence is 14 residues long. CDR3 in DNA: TGTGCCAGCAGCGCGGACAGAGCCAAAAACATTCAGTACTTC. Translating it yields CASSADRAKNIQYF.

In nucleotides, the CDR3 is TGTGCCACCAGTGATTTAGGACAGCTAAGCGGAGAGACCCAGTACTTC. This translates into CATSDLGQLSGETQYF. The chain is built from TRBV24-1 and TRBJ2-5, with TRBD1 as a possible D gene (6 bases). Looked up from germline, CDR1 is KGHDR and CDR2 is SFDVKD. This CDR3 spans 16 amino acids. V shed 1 base and J shed 4 bases, with 15 bases lying between them.

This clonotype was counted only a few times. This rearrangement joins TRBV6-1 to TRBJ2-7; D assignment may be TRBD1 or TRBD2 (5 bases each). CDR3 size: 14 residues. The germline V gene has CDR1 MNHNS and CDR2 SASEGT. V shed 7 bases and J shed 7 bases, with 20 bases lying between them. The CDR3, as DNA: TGTGCCAGCAATAGGGACGGTGCCAATAGGGAGCAGTACTTC. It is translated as CASNRDGANREQYF.

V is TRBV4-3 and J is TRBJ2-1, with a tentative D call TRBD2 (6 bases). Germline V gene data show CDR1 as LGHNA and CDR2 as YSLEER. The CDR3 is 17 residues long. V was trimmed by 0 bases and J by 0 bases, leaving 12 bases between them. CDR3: CASSQESGSLSYNEQFF. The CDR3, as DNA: TGCGCCAGCAGCCAAGAGTCCGGGAGCCTCTCCTACAATGAGCAGTTCTTC.

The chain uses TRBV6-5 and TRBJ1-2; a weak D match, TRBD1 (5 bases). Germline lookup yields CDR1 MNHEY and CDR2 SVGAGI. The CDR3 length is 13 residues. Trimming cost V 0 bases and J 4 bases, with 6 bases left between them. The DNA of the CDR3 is TGTGCCAGCAGTTACTCTCAGGGCTATGGCTACACCTTC. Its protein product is CASSYSQGYGYTF.

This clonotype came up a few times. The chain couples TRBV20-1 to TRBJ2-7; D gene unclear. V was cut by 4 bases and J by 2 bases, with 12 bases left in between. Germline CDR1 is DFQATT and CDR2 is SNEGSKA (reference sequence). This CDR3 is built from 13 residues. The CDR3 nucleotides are TGCAGTGCTAAAGGGCACAAGGCCTACGAGCAGTACTTC. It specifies CSAKGHKAYEQYF.

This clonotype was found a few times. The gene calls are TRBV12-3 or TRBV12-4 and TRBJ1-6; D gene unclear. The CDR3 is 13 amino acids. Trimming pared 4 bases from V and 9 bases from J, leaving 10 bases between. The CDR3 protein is CASSSVGGSPLHF. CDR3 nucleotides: TGTGCCAGCAGTTCCGTCGGTGGTTCACCCCTCCACTTT.

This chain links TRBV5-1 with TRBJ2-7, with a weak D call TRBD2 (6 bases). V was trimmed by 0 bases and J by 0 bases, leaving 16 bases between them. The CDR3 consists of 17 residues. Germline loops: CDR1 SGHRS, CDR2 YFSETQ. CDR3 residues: CASSLAWEEAYSYEQYF. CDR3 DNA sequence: TGCGCCAGCAGCTTGGCCTGGGAGGAGGCCTACTCCTACGAGCAGTACTTC.

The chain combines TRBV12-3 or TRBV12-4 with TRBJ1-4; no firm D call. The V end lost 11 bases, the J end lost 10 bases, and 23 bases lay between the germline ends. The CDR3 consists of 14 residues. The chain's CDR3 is CACNLNMDGAKLFF. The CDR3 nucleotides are TGTGCCTGCAACCTCAATATGGACGGAGCAAAACTGTTTTTT.

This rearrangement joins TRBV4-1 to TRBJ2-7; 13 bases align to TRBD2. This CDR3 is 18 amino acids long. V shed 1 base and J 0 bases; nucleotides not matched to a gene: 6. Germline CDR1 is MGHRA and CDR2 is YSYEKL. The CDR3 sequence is CASSQGGGLAGLSYEQYF. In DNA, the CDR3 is TGCGCCAGCAGCCAAGGGGGGGGACTAGCGGGGCTCTCCTACGAGCAGTACTTC.

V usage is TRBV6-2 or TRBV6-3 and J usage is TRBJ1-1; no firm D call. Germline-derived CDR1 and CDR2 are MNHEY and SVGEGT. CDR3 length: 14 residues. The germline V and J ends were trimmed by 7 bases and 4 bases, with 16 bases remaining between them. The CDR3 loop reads CASTHGGRSTEAFF. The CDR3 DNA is TGTGCCAGCACCCACGGCGGCAGATCCACTGAAGCTTTCTTT.

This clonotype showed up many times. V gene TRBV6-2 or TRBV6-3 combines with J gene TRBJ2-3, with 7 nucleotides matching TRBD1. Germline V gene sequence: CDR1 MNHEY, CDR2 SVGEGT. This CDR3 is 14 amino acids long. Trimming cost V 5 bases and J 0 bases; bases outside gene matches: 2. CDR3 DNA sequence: TGTGCCAGCAGTGGGACAGCCAGCACAGATACGCAGTATTTT. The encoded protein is CASSGTASTDTQYF.

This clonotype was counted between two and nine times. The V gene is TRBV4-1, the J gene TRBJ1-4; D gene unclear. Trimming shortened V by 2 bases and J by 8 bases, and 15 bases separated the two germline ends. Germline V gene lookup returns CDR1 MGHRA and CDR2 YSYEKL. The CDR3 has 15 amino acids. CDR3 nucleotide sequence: TGCGCCAGCAGCCAACCCCCTATCGGAGGGGAAAAACTGTTTTTT. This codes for CASSQPPIGGEKLFF.

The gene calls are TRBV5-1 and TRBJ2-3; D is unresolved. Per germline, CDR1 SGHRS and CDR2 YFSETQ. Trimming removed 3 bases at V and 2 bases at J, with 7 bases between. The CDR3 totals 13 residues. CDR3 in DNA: TGCGCCAGCAGCTCTACAAACACAGATACGCAGTATTTT. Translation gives CASSSTNTDTQYF.

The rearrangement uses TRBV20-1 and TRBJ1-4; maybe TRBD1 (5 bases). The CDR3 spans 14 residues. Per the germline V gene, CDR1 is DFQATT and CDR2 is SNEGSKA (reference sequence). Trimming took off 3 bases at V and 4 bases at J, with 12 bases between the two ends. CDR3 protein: CSASPGTVNEKLFF. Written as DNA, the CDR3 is TGCAGTGCTAGCCCCGGGACTGTTAATGAAAAACTGTTTTTT.

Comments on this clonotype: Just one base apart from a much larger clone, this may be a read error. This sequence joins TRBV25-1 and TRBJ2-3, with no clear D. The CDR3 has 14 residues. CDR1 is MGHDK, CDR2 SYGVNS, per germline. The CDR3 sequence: CASSDPKKTDTQCF. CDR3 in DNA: TGTGCCAGCAGTGACCCCAAAAAAACAGATACGCAGTGTTTT.

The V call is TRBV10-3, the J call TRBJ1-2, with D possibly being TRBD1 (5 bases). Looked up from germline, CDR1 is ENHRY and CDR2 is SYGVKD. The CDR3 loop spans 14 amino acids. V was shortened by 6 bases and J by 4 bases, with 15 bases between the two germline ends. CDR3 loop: CAIRGDRGGYGYTF. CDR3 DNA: TGTGCCATCAGGGGGGACCGTGGCGGCTATGGCTACACCTTC.

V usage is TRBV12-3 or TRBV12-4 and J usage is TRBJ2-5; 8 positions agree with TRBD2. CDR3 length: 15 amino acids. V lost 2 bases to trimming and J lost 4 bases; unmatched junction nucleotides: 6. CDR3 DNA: TGTGCCAGCAGTTTATCAGCGGGAGACGGAGAGACCCAGTACTTC. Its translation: CASSLSAGDGETQYF.

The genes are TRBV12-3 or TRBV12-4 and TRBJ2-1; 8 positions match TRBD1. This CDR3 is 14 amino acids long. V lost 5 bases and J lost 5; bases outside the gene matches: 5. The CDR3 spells CASSTRTGNNEQFF. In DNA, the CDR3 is TGTGCCAGCAGTACACGGACAGGGAACAATGAGCAGTTCTTC.

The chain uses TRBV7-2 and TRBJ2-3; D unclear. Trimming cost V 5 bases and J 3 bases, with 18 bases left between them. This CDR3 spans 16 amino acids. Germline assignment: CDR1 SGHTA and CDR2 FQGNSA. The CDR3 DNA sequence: TGTGCCAGCAGCCCGCGGTCTCAATCCCGGACAGATACGCAGTATTTT. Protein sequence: CASSPRSQSRTDTQYF.

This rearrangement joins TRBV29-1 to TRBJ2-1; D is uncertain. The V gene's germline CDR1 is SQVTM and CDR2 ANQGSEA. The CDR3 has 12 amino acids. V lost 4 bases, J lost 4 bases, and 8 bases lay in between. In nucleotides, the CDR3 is TGCAGCGTTGGAGTAGATTACAATGAGCAGTTCTTC. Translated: CSVGVDYNEQFF.

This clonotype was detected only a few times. This chain's CDR3 is CATRNTLGLAGGSTNTGELFF. CDR3 sequence (DNA): TGTGCCACCAGGAATACACTGGGACTAGCGGGAGGTAGTACGAACACCGGGGAGCTGTTTTTT. The chain uses TRBV6-1 and TRBJ2-2; TRBD2 aligns across 15 bases. Looked up from germline, CDR1 is MNHNS and CDR2 is SASEGT. The CDR3 covers 21 residues. V trimming: 10 bases; J trimming: 0 bases; junction bases outside the gene matches: 18.